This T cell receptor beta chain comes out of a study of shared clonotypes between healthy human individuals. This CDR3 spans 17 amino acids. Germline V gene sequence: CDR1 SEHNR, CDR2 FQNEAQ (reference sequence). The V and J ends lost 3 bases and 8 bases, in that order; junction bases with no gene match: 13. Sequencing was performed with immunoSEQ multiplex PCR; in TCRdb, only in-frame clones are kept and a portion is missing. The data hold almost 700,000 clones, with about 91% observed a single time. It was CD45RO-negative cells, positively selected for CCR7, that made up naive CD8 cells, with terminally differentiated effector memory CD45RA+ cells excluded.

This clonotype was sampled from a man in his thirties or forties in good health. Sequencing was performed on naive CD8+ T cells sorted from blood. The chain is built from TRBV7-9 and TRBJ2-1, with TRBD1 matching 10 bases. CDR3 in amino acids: CASSFLSGTGERDEQFF. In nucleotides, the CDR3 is TGTGCCAGCAGCTTTTTATCCGGGACAGGGGAACGGGATGAGCAGTTCTTC.